These 5 T cell receptor beta chains were all obtained from the same sample, sequenced in a study of T cells after yellow fever vaccination. TCRdb reprocessed the 5' RACE reads via MiXCR and lists one record per CDR3 protein. Among approximately 160,000 distinct CDR3 sequences listed, roughly a tenth were seen once. The source material was CD8+ T cells sorted from PBMCs, sampled 45 days after the yellow fever booster vaccination. The origin of the receptors is a man between 18 and 29 years old who received the YFV17D yellow fever vaccine.

The sample holds many counts of this clonotype. The gene calls are TRBV5-4 and TRBJ2-7, with D possibly being TRBD1 (5 bases). The V gene's germline CDR1 is SGHNT and CDR2 YYREEE (reference sequence). The CDR3 consists of 13 residues. Trimming pared 0 bases from V and 1 base from J, leaving 5 bases between. The chain's CDR3 is CASSLGQSYEQYV. The CDR3 region has the DNA TGTGCCAGCAGCTTGGGACAGTCCTACGAGCAGTACGTC.

The CDR3 sequence is CASSKTGTGTYEQYV. As DNA, the CDR3 is TGCGCCAGCAGCAAAACCGGGACAGGGACCTACGAGCAGTACGTC. The chain links TRBV5-1 to TRBJ2-7; TRBD1 agrees at 9 bases. After removal of 4 bases from V and 2 bases from J, the junction contained 7 bases not matched to a gene. Per germline, CDR1 SGHRS and CDR2 YFSETQ. The length of the CDR3 is 15 residues.

The chain has TRBV5-1 and TRBJ1-6; D remains ambiguous. This CDR3 is 13 amino acids long. V shed 4 bases and J shed 8 bases, with 10 bases lying between them. Germline V lookup: CDR1 SGHRS, CDR2 YFSETQ. CDR3 nucleotide sequence: TGCGCCAGCAGCCAGGTGGTGGATTCACCCCTCCACTTT. Amino acid sequence: CASSQVVDSPLHF.

This chain joins TRBV15 and TRBJ1-2; unclear D gene. CDR3 length equals 13 residues. Trimming shortened V by 8 bases and J by 2 bases, and 12 bases separated the two germline ends. Germline loops: CDR1 LNHNV, CDR2 YYDKDF (reference sequence). The CDR3 sequence is CATRPKGNYGYTF. In nucleotides, the CDR3 is TGTGCCACCCGCCCGAAGGGCAACTATGGCTACACCTTC.

The chain joins TRBV4-3 to TRBJ1-1; the D is unclear. Between the trimmed V and J ends, which lost 0 bases and 4 bases, there was a span of 9 bases. Germline assignment: CDR1 LGHNA and CDR2 YSLEER. The CDR3 sequence is 14 residues long. The CDR3 reads CASSQDWRATEAFF. In nucleotides, the CDR3 is TGCGCCAGCAGCCAAGATTGGCGGGCCACTGAAGCTTTCTTT.